Listed here are 25 T cell receptor beta chains from one sample, sequenced in a study of cytomegalovirus exposure and HLA in healthy donors. PCR amplification relied on 60 Vbeta primers (plus 13 Jbeta primers). Sequencing used immunoSEQ multiplex PCR; TCRdb keeps in-frame clones, though not all of them. The table lists 90,000 to 140,000 clones, about an eighth of them singletons. The sequencing input was PBMCs. These receptors were taken from a man aged 40-49 years in good health and CMV-seropositive.

This clone has just a few counts. V is TRBV7-8 and J is TRBJ1-3; 7 bases are a match to TRBD1. Trimming removed 5 bases from V and 0 bases from J; junction bases left unmatched: 4. CDR1 and CDR2 (germline): SGHVS, FQNEAQ. The CDR3 covers 15 residues. CDR3 in DNA: TGTGCCAGCAGCAGAGACAGGGTCTCTGGAAACACCATATATTTT. Translation gives CASSRDRVSGNTIYF. Full variable domain (remainder filled in from reference TRBV7-8 and TRBJ1-3): GAGVSQSPRYKVAKRGQDVALRCDPISGHVSLFWYQQALGQGPEFLTYFQNEAQLDKSGLPSDRFFAERPEGSVSTLKIQRTQQEDSAVYLCASSRDRVSGNTIYFGEGSWLTVV.

The chain carries TRBV5-4 and TRBJ2-7, with unresolved D. Germline V lookup: CDR1 SGHNT, CDR2 YYREEE (reference sequence). The CDR3 runs 11 residues. V lost 0 bases and J 6 bases, leaving 4 bases between the germline ends. The DNA for the CDR3 is TGTGCCAGCAGCTTGGGTCTCGAGCAGTACTTC. Protein product: CASSLGLEQYF.

This sequence joins TRBV4-3 and TRBJ1-3; D is undetermined. With 0 bases removed from V and 9 bases from J, the gap between germline ends came to 15 bases. Germline CDR1 and CDR2: LGHNA and YSLEER. There are 15 residues in the CDR3. CDR3 nucleotide sequence: TGCGCCAGCAGCCAAGATGGTCGGGGTAGTCGCACCATATATTTT. Amino acid sequence: CASSQDGRGSRTIYF.

Only a few counts were recorded for this clone. The chain links TRBV6-5 to TRBJ1-4; a weak D match, TRBD1 (6 bases). The CDR3 loop spans 15 amino acids. Germline-derived CDR1 and CDR2 are MNHEY and SVGAGI. Deletions cut 0 bases from V and 5 bases from J, with 10 bases between. The CDR3 DNA sequence: TGTGCCAGCAGTTACTCGACAGGCGAGAATGAAAAACTGTTTTTT. This codes for CASSYSTGENEKLFF.

The rearrangement joins TRBV6-4 to TRBJ2-1, with 9 bases identical to TRBD1. The J segment lost 14 bases and the V segment lost 3 bases, leaving 8 bases of the junction unmatched. Germline CDR1 MRHNA, CDR2 SNTAGT. CDR3 length: 13 residues. This chain's CDR3 is CASSEPGTGLEFF. CDR3 coding DNA: TGTGCCAGCAGTGAACCCGGGACAGGGCTTGAGTTCTTC.

This clone showed up just a few times. The chain couples TRBV19 to TRBJ2-7; D ambiguous. CDR1 is LNHDA, CDR2 SQIVND, per germline (reference sequence). The length of the CDR3 is 13 residues. With 6 bases removed from V and 0 bases from J, the gap between germline ends came to 9 bases. CDR3 loop: CASREQSSYEQYF. The DNA for the CDR3 is TGTGCCAGTAGAGAACAGAGCTCCTACGAGCAGTACTTC.

This clone came up a few times. CDR3 sequence reads: CASSAGGYGYTF. In nucleotides, the CDR3 is TGTGCCAGCAGTGCCGGCGGGTATGGCTACACCTTC. The rearrangement uses TRBV25-1 and TRBJ1-2; D is unresolved. The ends were cut back, 4 bases at V and 5 bases at J, with 8 bases in the middle. The CDR3 contains 12 residues. The V gene's germline CDR1 is MGHDK and CDR2 SYGVNS.

This clone was recorded a few times. The chain joins TRBV6-1 to TRBJ2-5, with TRBD1 matching 10 bases. The CDR3 spans 17 residues. Trimming removed 4 bases from V and 0 bases from J; junction bases left unmatched: 8. Germline V lookup: CDR1 MNHNS, CDR2 SASEGT. The CDR3 region has the DNA TGTGCCAGCAGTGCCCACCGGGACAGGGGATACCAAGAGACCCAGTACTTC. Encoded protein: CASSAHRDRGYQETQYF.

Notes on this clone: Sequence at one end of the junction differs from germline and may be a read error. This sample also contains other DNA sequences that code for the same CDR3. CDR3 in amino acids: CASSQGAGGQGNTEAFF. CDR3 sequence (DNA): TGCGCCAGCAGCCAAGGGGCAGGGGGTCAGGGGAACACTGAGGCTTTCTTT. J is TRBJ1-1 and V is TRBV4-1; 7 bases line up with TRBD1. The length of the CDR3 is 17 residues. Germline loops: CDR1 MGHRA, CDR2 YSYEKL.

V and J are TRBV7-9 and TRBJ2-5, with unresolved D. V gave up 0 bases and J gave up 4 bases, with 6 bases separating them. CDR3 size: 13 residues. Germline loops: CDR1 SEHNR, CDR2 FQNEAQ (reference sequence). This CDR3 reads CASSLASVETQYF. In DNA form, the CDR3 reads TGTGCCAGCAGCTTAGCCAGCGTAGAGACCCAGTACTTC.

This clone was counted only a few times. The chain combines TRBV15 with TRBJ2-3; 8 nucleotides agree with TRBD2. Germline CDR1 and CDR2: LNHNV and YYDKDF (reference sequence). The CDR3 is 13 amino acids. The CDR3 region has the DNA TGTGCAACCGAAGCGGGGGGCACAGATACGCAGTATTTT. Protein sequence: CATEAGGTDTQYF.

V is TRBV6-6 and J is TRBJ2-2; D is unresolved. This CDR3 spans 13 amino acids. With 8 bases removed from V and 4 bases from J, the gap between germline ends came to 11 bases. Germline values: CDR1 MNHNY, CDR2 SVGAGI (reference sequence). The CDR3 sequence is CASGSAVTGELFF. CDR3 nucleotide sequence: TGTGCCAGCGGTTCCGCAGTCACCGGGGAGCTGTTTTTT.

This chain joins TRBV10-2 and TRBJ2-1; maybe TRBD1 (5 bases). Germline loops: CDR1 WSHSY, CDR2 SAAADI. The V end was cut by 2 bases, the J end by 0 bases, with 14 bases between. The CDR3 totals 17 residues. DNA of the CDR3: TGCGCCAGCAGTGAGGGACGAGACAGAAGCTCCTACAATGAGCAGTTCTTC. Its protein is CASSEGRDRSSYNEQFF.

The J gene is TRBJ2-1, the V gene TRBV11-2, with TRBD2 as a possible D gene (5 bases). Germline values: CDR1 SGHAT, CDR2 FQNNGV. V lost 0 bases to trimming and J lost 6 bases, with 9 bases between them. The CDR3 runs to 14 residues. In DNA form, the CDR3 reads TGTGCCAGCAGCTTAGAGAGGGCCATCAATGAGCAGTTCTTC. Translated: CASSLERAINEQFF.

This chain links TRBV7-9 with TRBJ2-5, with D perhaps matching TRBD1 (5 bases). V was pared by 3 bases and J by 1 base, with 6 bases between. The CDR3 runs to 13 residues. Germline CDR1 SEHNR, CDR2 FQNEAQ (reference sequence). The CDR3 reads CASSFRAQETQYF. The CDR3 region has the DNA TGTGCCAGCAGCTTCAGGGCCCAAGAGACCCAGTACTTC. The complete variable domain, with remaining parts taken from reference TRBV7-9 and TRBJ2-5, reads DTGVSQNPRHKITKRGQNVTFRCDPISEHNRLYWYRQTLGQGPEFLTYFQNEAQLEKSRLLSDRFSAERPKGSFSTLEIQRTEQGDSAMYLCASSFRAQETQYFGPGTRLLVL.

The gene calls are TRBV5-6 and TRBJ2-5; 7 bases match TRBD1. Germline V gives CDR1 SGHDT, CDR2 YYEEEE. J gave up 5 bases and V 4 bases, and 8 bases lay outside the gene matches. The CDR3 extends over 14 amino acids. The CDR3 spells CASSGAGGRETQYF. In DNA, the CDR3 is TGTGCCAGCAGCGGGGCAGGGGGACGGGAGACCCAGTACTTC.

The rearrangement links TRBV5-5 to TRBJ1-1; D possibly corresponds to TRBD1 (5 bases). The V and J ends lost 2 bases and 5 bases respectively, with 16 bases between them. The length of the CDR3 is 15 residues. CDR1 and CDR2 from the germline V gene are SGHKS and YYEKEE (reference sequence). CDR3 sequence (DNA): TGTGCCAGCAGCTTTACGGACACCGTCGTAACTGAAGCTTTCTTT. It specifies CASSFTDTVVTEAFF.

J is TRBJ2-2 and V is TRBV29-1, with D perhaps matching TRBD2 (5 bases). The CDR3 sequence is 14 residues long. Germline values: CDR1 SQVTM, CDR2 ANQGSEA. Trimming shortened V by 5 bases and J by 1 base, and 11 bases separated the two germline ends. The CDR3 is CSVFGKENTGELFF. CDR3 DNA: TGCAGCGTTTTCGGGAAAGAGAACACCGGGGAGCTGTTTTTT.

This clone was picked up a small number of times. The chain employs TRBV6-5 and TRBJ1-1; D unclear. This CDR3 is 14 amino acids long. The germline V and J ends were trimmed by 0 bases and 0 bases, with 5 bases remaining between them. Germline V gene sequence: CDR1 MNHEY, CDR2 SVGAGI. The CDR3 DNA reads TGTGCCAGCAGTTACTCCGAGGTGAACACTGAAGCTTTCTTT. It encodes CASSYSEVNTEAFF.

This chain uses TRBV6-5 with TRBJ1-2; a weak D match, TRBD1 (5 bases). The germline gives CDR1 MNHEY, CDR2 SVGAGI. CDR3 length equals 13 residues. Trimming shortened V by 6 bases and J by 6 bases, and 14 bases separated the two germline ends. This CDR3 is CASSQGRSHGYTF. The CDR3 bases are TGTGCCAGCAGCCAGGGCAGGTCCCATGGCTACACCTTC.

The chain is built from TRBV2 and TRBJ1-2, with a possible D match to TRBD1 (6 bases). The germline V gene encodes CDR1 SNHLY and CDR2 FYNNEI. V was trimmed by 6 bases and J by 4 bases, leaving 9 bases between them. There are 12 residues in the CDR3. The CDR3 DNA is TGTGCCAGCAGAGGGGACACCTATGGCTACACCTTC. Encoded protein: CASRGDTYGYTF.

This clone appeared a few times. The V gene is TRBV7-2, the J gene TRBJ2-1; 8 nucleotides align to TRBD2. The CDR3 is 17 amino acids. CDR1 and CDR2 from the germline V gene are SGHTA and FQGNSA. The trim removed 6 bases at V and 3 bases at J, leaving 13 bases unmatched. CDR3 loop: CASRPPRAGVVYNEQFF. The CDR3 DNA follows: TGTGCCAGCAGACCTCCTCGAGCGGGAGTCGTCTACAATGAGCAGTTCTTC.

This clone was observed a few times. The rearrangement links TRBV7-8 to TRBJ1-2; possibly TRBD1 for D (5 bases). V lost 0 bases and J 3 bases, leaving 17 bases between the germline ends. Germline V lookup: CDR1 SGHVS, CDR2 FQNEAQ. This CDR3 has 17 amino acids. CDR3 in amino acids: CASSLAPMTVTHYGYTF. Written as DNA, the CDR3 is TGTGCCAGCAGCTTAGCCCCGATGACAGTAACCCACTATGGCTACACCTTC.

V and J are TRBV12-5 and TRBJ2-3; 9 bases are a match to TRBD1. This CDR3 is built from 20 residues. V trimming: 1 base; J trimming: 4 bases; junction bases outside the gene matches: 18. Germline CDR1 reads LGHNT; CDR2 reads FRNRAP. DNA for the CDR3: TGTGCTAGTGGTTTGGCGACCAGGGAGTGGACAGGGGTTCGCGCAGATACGCAGTATTTT. This gives the protein CASGLATREWTGVRADTQYF.

A word on this clone: Other DNA sequences of this sample code for an identical CDR3. The chain is built from TRBV29-1 and TRBJ2-7, with 7 nucleotides matching TRBD1. The CDR3 runs 12 residues. Germline V gives CDR1 SQVTM, CDR2 ANQGSEA. The trim removed 4 bases at V and 0 bases at J, leaving 0 bases unmatched. CDR3 DNA sequence: TGCAGCGTTGGGGACAGCTCCTACGAGCAGTACTTC. As protein: CSVGDSSYEQYF.